Listed below are T cell receptor beta chains from one sample, sequenced in a study of blood T cell repertoires in COVID-19. The assay was immunoSEQ multiplex PCR, and TCRdb's table has in-frame clones only and misses some. The sample has 50,000 to 80,000 clones; roughly 86% are singletons. The material sequenced was peripheral blood. All receptors derive from a man aged 55 to 70 with acute or convalescent COVID-19. Each CDR3 is given with its conserved first and last residue. A D gene is named only where the DNA matches it firmly. For some rows the clone size is stated as once, few or many, or as a class when expanded; others skip it.

v_call: TRBV7-9; j_call: TRBJ2-2; d_call: NA; clone_size: NA; cdr3_nt: TGTGCCAGCAGCCCTACAGTGAACACCGGGGAGCTGTTTTTT; cdr3_aa: CASSPTVNTGELFF
v_call: TRBV9; j_call: TRBJ2-2; d_call: TRBD1; clone_size: few; cdr3_nt: TGTGCCAGCAGCGCCCGGGACAGGGTCACCGGGGAGCTGTTTTTT; cdr3_aa: CASSARDRVTGELFF
v_call: TRBV6-1; j_call: TRBJ1-3; d_call: NA; clone_size: NA; cdr3_nt: TGTGCCAGCAGTGATCCAGGGAAATCTGGAAACACCATATATTTT; cdr3_aa: CASSDPGKSGNTIYF
v_call: TRBV15; j_call: TRBJ1-4; d_call: TRBD1; clone_size: NA; cdr3_nt: TGTGCCACCAGCAGAGCGACAGGGTCTAATGAAAAACTGTTTTTT; cdr3_aa: CATSRATGSNEKLFF
v_call: TRBV7-9; j_call: TRBJ2-3; d_call: NA; clone_size: few; cdr3_nt: TGTGCCAGCAGCCCCTTAAAATACACTCCTTCGGGGTCAGATACGCAGTATTTT; cdr3_aa: CASSPLKYTPSGSDTQYF
v_call: TRBV24-1; j_call: TRBJ1-5; d_call: NA; clone_size: NA; cdr3_nt: TGTGCCAGACAGGCGCCCCAGCCCCAGCATTTT; cdr3_aa: CARQAPQPQHF
v_call: TRBV19; j_call: TRBJ1-1; d_call: NA; clone_size: once; cdr3_nt: TGTGCCAGTAGTATCACGGGCGGCAGGGACACTGAAGCTTTCTTT; cdr3_aa: CASSITGGRDTEAFF
v_call: TRBV2; j_call: TRBJ2-5; d_call: TRBD2; clone_size: NA; cdr3_nt: TGTGCCAGCAGTGTGGGACTAGCGGGGGGGAACCAAGAGACCCAGTACTTC; cdr3_aa: CASSVGLAGGNQETQYF
v_call: TRBV10-3; j_call: TRBJ1-6; d_call: TRBD1; clone_size: NA; cdr3_nt: TGTGCCATCAGAGGACAGGGGGATAATTCACCCCTCCACTTT; cdr3_aa: CAIRGQGDNSPLHF
v_call: TRBV3-1/TRBV3-2; j_call: TRBJ2-2; d_call: TRBD1; clone_size: few; cdr3_nt: TGTGCCAGCAGTATTAGACAGGGAAACACCGGGGAGCTGTTTTTT; cdr3_aa: CASSIRQGNTGELFF
v_call: TRBV6-6; j_call: TRBJ2-1; d_call: NA; clone_size: NA; cdr3_nt: TGTGCCAGCAGCCTACAGAAATACAATGAGCAGTTCTTC; cdr3_aa: CASSLQKYNEQFF
v_call: TRBV9; j_call: TRBJ1-4; d_call: NA; clone_size: NA; cdr3_nt: TGTGCCAGCAGCGCAGGGGTGGGTGAAAAACTGTTTTTT; cdr3_aa: CASSAGVGEKLFF
v_call: TRBV15; j_call: TRBJ1-3; d_call: TRBD1; clone_size: NA; cdr3_nt: TGTGCCACCGGAACAGGGGGATTAGGAAACACCATATATTTT; cdr3_aa: CATGTGGLGNTIYF
v_call: TRBV7-3; j_call: TRBJ1-1; d_call: NA; clone_size: NA; cdr3_nt: TGTGCCAGCAGCTACAGGGTGAACACTGAAGCTTTCTTT; cdr3_aa: CASSYRVNTEAFF
v_call: TRBV5-4; j_call: TRBJ1-2; d_call: TRBD1; clone_size: NA; cdr3_nt: TGTGCCAGCAGCTCCGGGGGCCCGTCCGGGACAGGGGGTTATGGCTACACCTTC; cdr3_aa: CASSSGGPSGTGGYGYTF
v_call: TRBV24-1; j_call: TRBJ2-1; d_call: NA; clone_size: NA; cdr3_nt: TGTGCCACCGAGCGATCAGGGAAACAAGCGAATGAGCAGTTCTTC; cdr3_aa: CATERSGKQANEQFF
v_call: TRBV27; j_call: TRBJ1-2; d_call: TRBD1; clone_size: NA; cdr3_nt: TGTGCCAGCAGTTTAGACAGGGGCGCCGTCGGAGTGTTTGGCTACACCTTC; cdr3_aa: CASSLDRGAVGVFGYTF
v_call: TRBV29-1; j_call: TRBJ1-5; d_call: TRBD1; clone_size: NA; cdr3_nt: TGCAGCGGTGGACAGGGGATTAACCAGCCCCAGCATTTT; cdr3_aa: CSGGQGINQPQHF
v_call: TRBV2; j_call: TRBJ2-2; d_call: NA; clone_size: few; cdr3_nt: TGTGCCAGCAGGCGTGGAGGGTACACCGGGGAGCTGTTTTTT; cdr3_aa: CASRRGGYTGELFF
v_call: TRBV28; j_call: TRBJ1-2; d_call: TRBD1; clone_size: NA; cdr3_nt: TGTGCCAGCAGTACAGGGGGCGACGGCTATGGCTACACCTTC; cdr3_aa: CASSTGGDGYGYTF
v_call: TRBV6-5; j_call: TRBJ2-5; d_call: TRBD1; clone_size: NA; cdr3_nt: TGTGCCAGCAGTTACGGGGACAGGGGCCCGGAAGGGACCCAGTACTTC; cdr3_aa: CASSYGDRGPEGTQYF
v_call: TRBV12-3/TRBV12-4; j_call: TRBJ1-3; d_call: NA; clone_size: NA; cdr3_nt: TGTGCCAGCAGGGCATCCGGAAACACCATATATTTT; cdr3_aa: CASRASGNTIYF
v_call: TRBV5-6; j_call: TRBJ1-4; d_call: NA; clone_size: NA; cdr3_nt: TGTGCCAGCAGCTTGGGTAGAGGATTTCTTGAAAAACTGTTTTTT; cdr3_aa: CASSLGRGFLEKLFF
v_call: TRBV11-2; j_call: TRBJ2-3; d_call: NA; clone_size: once; cdr3_nt: TGTGCCAGCAGCTTCAGAGATACGCAGTATTTT; cdr3_aa: CASSFRDTQYF
v_call: TRBV6-5; j_call: TRBJ1-5; d_call: NA; clone_size: NA; cdr3_nt: TGTGCCAGCAGTCACCAGTCAGGGGAAGGTCAGCCCCAGCATTTT; cdr3_aa: CASSHQSGEGQPQHF
v_call: TRBV5-1; j_call: TRBJ2-5; d_call: TRBD1; clone_size: NA; cdr3_nt: TGCGCCAGCAGCTTGGTGGGACAGGAGCAAGAGACCCAGTACTTC; cdr3_aa: CASSLVGQEQETQYF
v_call: TRBV6-1; j_call: TRBJ2-7; d_call: NA; clone_size: NA; cdr3_nt: TGTGCCAGCAAACGCGAGGGCTACGAGCAGTACTTC; cdr3_aa: CASKREGYEQYF
v_call: TRBV19; j_call: TRBJ1-3; d_call: NA; clone_size: NA; cdr3_nt: TGTGCCAGTACCTCGGACAGATCTGGAAACACCATATATTTT; cdr3_aa: CASTSDRSGNTIYF